This T cell receptor beta chain appears in the sequencing data of a study of blood T cell repertoires in COVID-19. Turning to the study itself: The United States, Italy and Spain supplied acute and convalescent COVID-19 samples. From T cells, B-cell-depleted T cells, or PBMCs came the material, which was cDNA or gDNA.

Authors' data handling: It was from reference gene primer amplification that nucleated cell counts were estimated. Sequenced by immunoSEQ multiplex PCR; TCRdb stores in-frame clones only, minus some. V, J and clone size were drawn from that table, and D and trimming were deduced from the DNA. The sample contains tens of thousands of clones, 88% of which appear only once. Per the germline V gene, CDR1 is SGHRS and CDR2 is YFSETQ. The CDR3 loop spans 15 amino acids. V lost 0 bases to trimming and J lost 0 bases, with 10 bases between them. Source material: peripheral blood. The rearrangement links TRBV5-1 to TRBJ2-7; D unresolved. The receptor was isolated from a human donor in a cohort sampled during active COVID-19. The CDR3 nucleotides are TGCGCCAGCAGCTTGGGAAACAGAAGCTCCTACGAGCAGTACTTC. Its translation: CASSLGNRSSYEQYF.